This T cell receptor beta chain is drawn from a study of T cell responses to AZD1222 COVID-19 vaccine. Whole-study results and caveats: After the peak T cell response, and only then, were repertoires sampled. Regions left unmutated in variants are reportedly the target of nearly half of spike-specific TCRs. It was only a handful of AZD1222 recipients who were seropositive at baseline. The donors showed a predominance of white British ancestry and of females, with possible underestimation of clonal diversity.

As concerns this clone: Its antigen remains unidentified.

V lost 5 bases, J lost 5 bases, and 15 bases lay in between. In germline, CDR1 is MNHEY, CDR2 SVGAGI. This CDR3 contains 14 residues. The method was immunoSEQ multiplex PCR; TCRdb's version includes in-frame clones alone and lacks a portion of them. Of some 160,000 clones in the sample, roughly 90% were seen once. The material was peripheral blood, obtained on day 0 of AZD1222 vaccination. This TCR derives from an adult in good health. V gene TRBV6-5 combines with J gene TRBJ1-1; D perhaps matches TRBD1 (6 bases). The CDR3 coding sequence is TGTGCCAGCAGTCCGCAGGGGCGAAAGACTGAAGCTTTCTTT. Amino acid sequence: CASSPQGRKTEAFF.